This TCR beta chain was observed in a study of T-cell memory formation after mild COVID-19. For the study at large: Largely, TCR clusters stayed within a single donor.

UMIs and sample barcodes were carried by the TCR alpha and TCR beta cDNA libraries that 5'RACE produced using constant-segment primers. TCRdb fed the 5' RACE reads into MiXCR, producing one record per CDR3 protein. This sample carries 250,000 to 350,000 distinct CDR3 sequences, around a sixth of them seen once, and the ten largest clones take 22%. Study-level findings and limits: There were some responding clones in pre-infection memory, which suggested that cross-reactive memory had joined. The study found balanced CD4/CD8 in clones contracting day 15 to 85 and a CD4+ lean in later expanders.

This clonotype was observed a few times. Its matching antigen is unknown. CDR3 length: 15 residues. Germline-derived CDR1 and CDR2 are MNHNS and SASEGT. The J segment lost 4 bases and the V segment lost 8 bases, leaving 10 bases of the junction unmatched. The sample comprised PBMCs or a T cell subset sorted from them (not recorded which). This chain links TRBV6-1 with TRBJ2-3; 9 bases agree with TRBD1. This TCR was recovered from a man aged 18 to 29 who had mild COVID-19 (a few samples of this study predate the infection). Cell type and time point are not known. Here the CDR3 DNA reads TGTGCCAGCGTGCCGGGACAGGGAGTGGCAGATACGCAGTATTTT. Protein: CASVPGQGVADTQYF.